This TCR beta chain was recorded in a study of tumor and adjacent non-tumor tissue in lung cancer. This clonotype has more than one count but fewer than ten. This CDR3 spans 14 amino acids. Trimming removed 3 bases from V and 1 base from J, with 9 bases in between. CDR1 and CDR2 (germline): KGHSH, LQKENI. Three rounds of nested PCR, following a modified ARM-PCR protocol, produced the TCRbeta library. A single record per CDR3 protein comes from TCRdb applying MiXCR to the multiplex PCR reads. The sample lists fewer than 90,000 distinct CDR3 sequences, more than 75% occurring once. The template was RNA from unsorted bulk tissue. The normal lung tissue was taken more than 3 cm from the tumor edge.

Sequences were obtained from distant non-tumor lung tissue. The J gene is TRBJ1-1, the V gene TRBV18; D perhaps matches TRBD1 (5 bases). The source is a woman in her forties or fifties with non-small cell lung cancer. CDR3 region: CASSPTTGNTEAFF. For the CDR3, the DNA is TGTGCCAGCTCACCCACCACAGGGAACACTGAAGCTTTCTTT.